This TCR beta chain was sequenced for a study of blood T cell repertoires in COVID-19. As for the study in general: Acute and convalescent COVID-19 samples came from the United States, Italy and Spain. PBMCs, B-cell-depleted T cells, or T cells provided the cDNA or gDNA that made up the material.

Authors' data handling: Estimation of nucleated cell counts relied on the amplification of reference gene primers. Profiling relied on immunoSEQ multiplex PCR, and the TCRdb table lists in-frame clones only, not all of them. V, J and clone size derive from that table, while D and trimming were established from the DNA sequence. The sample has roughly 87,000 clones, about 84% seen once. The CDR3 length is 17 residues. Germline values: CDR1 MDHEN, CDR2 SYDVKM. The ends lost 3 bases at V and 5 bases at J; junction bases unmatched: 8. The V and J genes are TRBV28 and TRBJ2-5; TRBD2 aligns across 14 bases. The sequence was collected from a man aged 50 to 60 with active COVID-19. The source material was peripheral blood. The CDR3 DNA follows: TGTGCCAGCAGTTTCCCCGGGACTAGCGGGAGTGGTGAGACCCAGTACTTC. Translating gives CASSFPGTSGSGETQYF.